Listed here is a single T cell receptor beta chain. A much larger clone lies a single base off, so this may be a read error. This CDR3 comprises 16 residues. Germline-derived CDR1 and CDR2 are MNHNY and SVGAGI (reference sequence). V shed 5 bases, J shed 0 bases, and the junction held 9 bases outside the gene matches. A modified ARM-PCR protocol with three rounds of nested PCR amplified TCRbeta. TCRdb redid the calling of the multiplex PCR reads with MiXCR, one entry per CDR3 protein. The sample consists of under 250,000 distinct CDR3 sequences, 70% to 75% of them appearing once. No cell sorting was done before RNA was extracted from the tissue. Donors were chemotherapy-naive, newly diagnosed lung cancer surgical patients in China, August–late 2014. This sample is part of a study of tumor and adjacent non-tumor tissue in lung cancer. Study-level information: There were about 12 adenocarcinoma, a couple of squamous cell carcinoma and 1 small cell lung cancer cases. Aged about 31 to 80 years, patients included roughly ten men and about 5 women with stage I to III disease.

The V gene is TRBV6-6, the J gene TRBJ2-7; 8 bases line up with TRBD2. This sequence was found in a man in his fifties or sixties with non-small cell lung cancer. Sequencing was done on a sample of lung tumor tissue. CDR3 region: CASSLVAGYLSYEQYF. In nucleotides, the CDR3 is TGTGCCAGCAGTCTCGTAGCGGGGTACCTCTCCTACGAGCAGTACTTC.